This TCR beta chain was observed in a study of cytomegalovirus exposure and HLA in healthy donors. Across the study: There were roughly 120 million unique TCR beta sequences, drawn from roughly 200 million T cells, in an earlier analysis.

A note on this clone: Its antigen is unknown.

A multiplex PCR was run with 60 Vbeta primers and 13 Jbeta primers. Clones were read by immunoSEQ multiplex PCR, and TCRdb kept only the in-frame ones, dropping some. The sample shows roughly 160,000 clones, less than 80% of them seen only once. Study-level results: CMV serostatus was the sole immune exposure data available.

V shed 4 bases, J shed 5 bases, and the junction held 12 bases outside the gene matches. The CDR3 sequence is 17 residues long. CDR1 MGHRA and CDR2 YSYEKL come from the germline V gene. Sequencing was done on a sample of PBMCs. This clonotype was sampled from a man aged 35 to 55 in good health and CMV-seronegative. The chain uses TRBV4-1 and TRBJ2-5; 11 bases are shared with TRBD2. The DNA of the CDR3 is TGCGCCAGCAGCCCCTATATTAGCGGGAGGGGAAGGGAGACCCAGTACTTC. This encodes CASSPYISGRGRETQYF.